This TCR beta chain was recorded in a study of cytomegalovirus exposure and HLA in healthy donors. About the research overall: A previous analysis identified 95 million to 120 million unique TCR beta sequences derived from about 180 million T cells.

Comment on this clone: Its antigen is unknown.

PCR involved 60 Vbeta and 13 Jbeta primers. Methods used by the authors: In a later analysis, of 80 million or so unique beta chains, about 10 million appeared in at least two donors. Using immunoSEQ multiplex PCR, the repertoire was profiled, and TCRdb retains in-frame clones only, with some absent. D and trimming were read from the DNA, whereas the V and J calls and clone size are those reported in that table. The sample has 90,000 or so clones; roughly 78% are singletons. Germline assignment: CDR1 SGHVS and CDR2 FNYEAQ. The V end was cut by 2 bases, the J end by 5 bases, with 21 bases between. The CDR3 consists of 17 residues. Findings and caveats of the study: In a later analysis, a missense DCLRE1C variant was linked to TCR beta V- and J-gene trimming.

Source material: PBMCs. This TCR came from a male donor in good health and CMV-seropositive. This sequence joins TRBV7-6 and TRBJ2-5, with D perhaps matching TRBD1 (7 bases). In DNA, the CDR3 is TGTGCCAGCAGCTTAAGGGGGCGGGGTTATCAGAGGGAGACCCAGTACTTC. This translates into CASSLRGRGYQRETQYF.